The 29 T cell receptor beta chains presented below share a single source sample, sequenced in a study of T cells in Graves' hyperthyroidism and ophthalmopathy. The source material, RNA transcripts, was used to amplify TCR beta CDR3 regions. Using the HTBI primer set, a first-round RT-PCR was run on the TCR CDR3. Via MiXCR, TCRdb re-called the multiplex PCR reads, giving one row per CDR3 protein. The sample carries hundreds of thousands of distinct CDR3 sequences, about 15% recorded once. Sequencing input: blood. The source is a woman aged 25 to 39 with Graves' hyperthyroidism.

This clonotype was seen only a few times. V usage is TRBV28 and J usage is TRBJ1-2; D remains unclear. The germline gives CDR1 MDHEN, CDR2 SYDVKM. The V end lost 2 bases, the J end lost 4 bases, and 17 bases lay between the germline ends. This CDR3 has 16 residues. This CDR3 reads CASSLIGSLDSYGYTF. The CDR3, as DNA: TGTGCCAGCAGTTTAATTGGCAGCCTAGACTCCTATGGCTACACCTTC.

This chain connects TRBV7-6 to TRBJ2-2, with D hard to call. Trimming shortened V by 5 bases and J by 2 bases, and 9 bases separated the two germline ends. CDR1 and CDR2 (germline): SGHVS, FNYEAQ. This CDR3 is built from 14 residues. The CDR3 nucleotides read TGTGCCAGCAGCCCTACGCATAACACCGGGGAGCTGTTTTTT. Translated: CASSPTHNTGELFF.

This clonotype was seen only a few times. The chain links TRBV11-2 to TRBJ2-5; 7 bases match TRBD1. Germline V gene lookup returns CDR1 SGHAT and CDR2 FQNNGV. The CDR3 runs to 14 residues. V gave up 6 bases and J gave up 3 bases; unmatched junction bases: 7. In nucleotides, the CDR3 is TGTGCCAGCAGACAACCGGGACAGAAAGAGACCCAGTACTTC. As protein: CASRQPGQKETQYF.

This clonotype was observed a handful of times. The chain is built from TRBV20-1 and TRBJ2-1, with 8 nucleotides matching TRBD2. With V trimmed by 0 bases and J by 1 base, 8 bases remained unmatched. Per germline, CDR1 DFQATT and CDR2 SNEGSKA (reference sequence). The CDR3 has 17 residues. CDR3 residues: CSAREPGGGRSYNEQFF. DNA of the CDR3: TGCAGTGCTAGAGAACCAGGTGGCGGGAGGTCCTACAATGAGCAGTTCTTC.

This clonotype has ten or more counts. The chain carries TRBV5-1 and TRBJ2-3, with D possibly being TRBD2 (6 bases). Germline V CDR1 and CDR2: SGHRS, YFSETQ. The V end was cut by 1 base, the J end by 0 bases, with 12 bases between. The CDR3 extends over 16 amino acids. The chain's CDR3 is CASSLSGGTSTDTQYF. In nucleotides, the CDR3 is TGCGCCAGCAGCTTGTCGGGCGGGACTAGCACAGATACGCAGTATTTT.

This clonotype has only a few counts. The chain joins TRBV7-8 to TRBJ2-2; unclear D gene. V gave up 4 bases and J gave up 6 bases, with 12 bases separating them. The CDR3 spans 14 residues. CDR1 is SGHVS and CDR2 is FQNEAQ in the germline V gene. CDR3 DNA sequence: TGTGCCAGCAGCTGGATTCGAAGCTCCGGGGAGCTGTTTTTT. Protein: CASSWIRSSGELFF.

The V call is TRBV18, the J call TRBJ1-4; TRBD1 aligns across 8 bases. The CDR3 is 16 amino acids. Per the germline V gene, CDR1 is KGHSH and CDR2 is LQKENI. Trimming removed 3 bases from V and 7 bases from J; junction bases left unmatched: 10. The CDR3 is CASSPLDRVSGEKLFF. CDR3 DNA sequence: TGTGCCAGCTCACCTTTGGACAGGGTTTCGGGTGAAAAACTGTTTTTT. The whole variable domain, filled in from reference TRBV18 and TRBJ1-4, reads NAGVMQNPRHLVRRRGQEARLRCSPMKGHSHVYWYRQLPEEGLKFMVYLQKENIIDESGMPKERFSAEFPKEGPSILRIQQVVRGDSAAYFCASSPLDRVSGEKLFFGSGTQLSVL.

This clonotype has more than one count but fewer than ten. V gene TRBV27 combines with J gene TRBJ2-7; D not resolved. The CDR3 runs 14 residues. V was cut by 8 bases and J by 1 base, with 15 bases left in between. Germline CDR1 MNHEY, CDR2 SMNVEV (reference sequence). The CDR3 DNA is TGTGCCAGCGGATTATCGACACTATCCTACGAGCAGTACTTC. It codes for CASGLSTLSYEQYF.

In its sample, this clonotype was seen a few times. The chain joins TRBV30 to TRBJ1-2; 8 bases align to TRBD1. With 4 bases clipped from V and 4 bases from J, the junction kept 5 bases outside the gene matches. The CDR3 contains 13 residues. CDR1 is GTSNPN and CDR2 is SVGIG in the germline V gene (reference sequence). The CDR3 DNA is TGTGCCTGGAACCCCGGGACAGGCTATGGCTACACCTTC. Its protein product is CAWNPGTGYGYTF.

This clonotype was seen repeatedly, ten times or more. The V gene is TRBV4-1, the J gene TRBJ1-5, with D unclear. Germline CDR1 is MGHRA and CDR2 is YSYEKL. V gave up 4 bases and J gave up 2 bases, with 21 bases separating them. The length of the CDR3 is 18 residues. Here the CDR3 DNA reads TGCGCCAGCAGCCTGATATCATCCGGGCCTGGGGGCAATCAGCCCCAGCATTTT. Its protein product is CASSLISSGPGGNQPQHF.

This clonotype was detected only a few times. The chain carries TRBV18 and TRBJ2-3, with 7 bases identical to TRBD2. Germline CDR1 KGHSH, CDR2 LQKENI. This CDR3 comprises 19 residues. With 1 base clipped from V and 2 bases from J, the junction kept 15 bases outside the gene matches. The CDR3 loop reads CASSPLTTRDYLITDTQYF. The CDR3 DNA sequence: TGTGCCAGCTCACCACTAACGACCCGGGACTACTTAATCACAGATACGCAGTATTTT. The full variable domain, completed using reference TRBV18 and TRBJ2-3, is NAGVMQNPRHLVRRRGQEARLRCSPMKGHSHVYWYRQLPEEGLKFMVYLQKENIIDESGMPKERFSAEFPKEGPSILRIQQVVRGDSAAYFCASSPLTTRDYLITDTQYFGPGTRLTVL.

CDR3 loop: CASSPGQDSFPGELFF. CDR3 in DNA: TGCGCCAGCAGCCCTGGACAGGATTCGTTTCCCGGGGAGCTGTTTTTT. The rearrangement joins TRBV5-1 to TRBJ2-2; 7 positions agree with TRBD1. The ends lost 4 bases at V and 6 bases at J; junction bases unmatched: 12. The CDR3 runs 16 residues. Germline loops: CDR1 SGHRS, CDR2 YFSETQ.

The chain links TRBV6-1 to TRBJ2-7; TRBD2 might be the D (7 bases). Germline CDR1 and CDR2: MNHNS and SASEGT. Trimming stripped 6 bases from V and 4 bases from J, with 19 bases between. The CDR3 spans 15 residues. CDR3 residues: CASRRGGLQNYEQYF. CDR3 nucleotides: TGTGCCAGCAGGAGGGGGGGCCTCCAAAATTACGAGCAGTACTTC.

This clonotype was recorded many times. CDR3 residues: CASNFLAGDYNEQFF. The CDR3 DNA follows: TGTGCCAGCAACTTCCTAGCGGGAGACTACAATGAGCAGTTCTTC. The V gene is TRBV28, the J gene TRBJ2-1, with 10 bases lining up with TRBD2. CDR3 length: 15 amino acids. Trimming took 7 bases from V and 3 from J; bases not matched to a gene: 6. CDR1 is MDHEN and CDR2 is SYDVKM in the germline V gene.

Only one count was recorded for this clonotype. The genes are TRBV2 and TRBJ2-7, with D uncertain. V was trimmed by 7 bases and J by 0 bases, leaving 10 bases between them. The CDR3 is made up of 13 amino acids. From germline, CDR1 is SNHLY and CDR2 FYNNEI. The CDR3 is CASNGRGSYEQYF. DNA of the CDR3: TGTGCCAGCAACGGCAGAGGCTCCTACGAGCAGTACTTC. Using reference TRBV2 and TRBJ2-7 for the parts outside the CDR3, the full variable domain is EPEVTQTPSHQVTQMGQEVILRCVPISNHLYFYWYRQILGQKVEFLVSFYNNEISEKSEIFDDQFSVERPDGSNFTLKIRSTKLEDSAMYFCASNGRGSYEQYFGPGTRLTVT.

This clonotype was picked up many times. The gene calls are TRBV2 and TRBJ2-7, with 10 bases matching TRBD2. V shed 0 bases, J shed 2 bases, and the junction held 7 bases outside the gene matches. The length of the CDR3 is 17 residues. The germline V gene encodes CDR1 SNHLY and CDR2 FYNNEI. Here the CDR3 DNA reads TGTGCCAGCAGTGAAGCGCTTCGGACTAGCGGAACCTACGAGCAGTACTTC. It yields the protein CASSEALRTSGTYEQYF.

This clonotype appeared many times. CDR3 nucleotide sequence: TGTGCCAGCAGTTCCCAGGCCACAGGGCGTTTTGAAAAACTGTTTTTT. Translating it yields CASSSQATGRFEKLFF. The chain is built from TRBV28 and TRBJ1-4; maybe TRBD1 (6 bases). The CDR3 spans 16 residues. Germline V gene data show CDR1 as MDHEN and CDR2 as SYDVKM. Trimming left V 4 bases short and J 7 bases short, with 19 bases between.

This clonotype has a count of ten or more. V gene TRBV20-1 combines with J gene TRBJ2-3; a weak D match, TRBD1 (6 bases). Germline loops: CDR1 DFQATT, CDR2 SNEGSKA (reference sequence). This CDR3 has 14 amino acids. Trimming removed 6 bases at V and 0 bases at J, with 13 bases between. The CDR3 region is CSARRDTSTDTQYF. The CDR3 bases are TGCAGTGCGCGCCGGGACACCAGCACAGATACGCAGTATTTT.

This clonotype was counted only a few times. The V gene is TRBV5-1, the J gene TRBJ2-7; no firm D call. Per the germline V gene, CDR1 is SGHRS and CDR2 is YFSETQ. The CDR3 totals 13 residues. Trimming stripped 0 bases from V and 3 bases from J, with 7 bases between. As DNA, the CDR3 is TGCGCCAGCAGCTTGGAGACTTACTACGAGCAGTACTTC. It translates to CASSLETYYEQYF.

This clonotype was found a few times. The chain couples TRBV28 to TRBJ1-1, with TRBD1 matching over 7 bases. There are 14 residues in the CDR3. In germline, CDR1 is MDHEN, CDR2 SYDVKM. Trimming at V came to 7 bases and at J to 4 bases, leaving 9 bases not matched to a gene. The CDR3 protein is CASIQGGSGTEAFF. DNA for the CDR3: TGTGCCAGCATCCAGGGGGGGAGTGGCACTGAAGCTTTCTTT.

This chain connects TRBV5-1 to TRBJ1-1, with TRBD1 matching 7 bases. From germline, CDR1 is SGHRS and CDR2 YFSETQ. V was clipped by 3 bases and J by 7 bases; unmatched bases: 3. The CDR3 is made up of 12 amino acids. The CDR3 nucleotides read TGCGCCAGCAGCTCGGGACAGCTTGAAGCTTTCTTT. Its translation is CASSSGQLEAFF.

This clonotype was seen ten or more times. This chain joins TRBV27 and TRBJ1-6, with a tentative D call TRBD1 (6 bases). CDR1 MNHEY and CDR2 SMNVEV come from the germline V gene (reference sequence). The CDR3 covers 16 residues. Trimming took off 6 bases at V and 0 bases at J, with 12 bases between the two ends. CDR3 sequence: CASRRQAVSYNSPLHF. In DNA, the CDR3 is TGTGCCAGCAGGAGACAGGCCGTCTCCTATAATTCACCCCTCCACTTT.

The chain is built from TRBV29-1 and TRBJ2-5, with 7 bases matching TRBD2. J gave up 5 bases and V 4 bases, and 10 bases lay outside the gene matches. The CDR3 runs to 14 residues. From germline, CDR1 is SQVTM and CDR2 ANQGSEA. This chain's CDR3 is CSVGGRAREETQYF. CDR3 nucleotide sequence: TGCAGCGTTGGTGGGAGGGCCCGCGAGGAGACCCAGTACTTC.

At least ten counts were recorded for this clonotype. This chain joins TRBV18 and TRBJ2-5, with a tentative D call TRBD2 (5 bases). V dropped 0 bases and J dropped 7 bases, with 18 bases sitting between them. CDR1 is KGHSH and CDR2 is LQKENI in the germline V gene. This CDR3 has 16 residues. CDR3 loop: CASSPPDLTRRGTQYF. The CDR3 DNA reads as TGTGCCAGCTCACCACCGGATCTAACCCGCCGGGGGACCCAGTACTTC.

This clonotype was seen a handful of times. J is TRBJ1-2 and V is TRBV18; the match to TRBD1 covers 8 bases. CDR3 size: 16 residues. Germline V gives CDR1 KGHSH, CDR2 LQKENI. V was clipped by 2 bases and J by 8 bases; unmatched bases: 13. CDR3 in amino acids: CASSPSGGASRDGYTF. CDR3 DNA: TGTGCCAGCTCACCATCAGGGGGCGCATCTAGGGACGGCTACACCTTC.

Many counts were recorded for this clonotype. In DNA form, the CDR3 reads TGTGCCACCGCCGGGACAGGGGAGTACAATGAGCAGTTCTTC. Protein: CATAGTGEYNEQFF. V and J are TRBV15 and TRBJ2-1, with TRBD1 matching 10 bases. Trimming at V came to 8 bases and at J to 4 bases, leaving 5 bases not matched to a gene. This CDR3 has 14 amino acids. From germline, CDR1 is LNHNV and CDR2 YYDKDF (reference sequence).

This clonotype has only one observation. A much larger clone differs from this one at a single base, so this may be a read error. The J gene is TRBJ2-5, the V gene TRBV11-2, with D tentatively TRBD1 (6 bases). CDR3 length: 14 residues. Germline V gene lookup returns CDR1 SGHAT and CDR2 FQNNGV. The CDR3 DNA reads TGTGTCAGCAGCTTAGTTTCCTCGACAGGGACCCAGTACTTC. It specifies CVSSLVSSTGTQYF.

At least ten counts were recorded for this clonotype. J is TRBJ2-1 and V is TRBV30, with D unresolved. Germline CDR1 is GTSNPN and CDR2 is SVGIG (reference sequence). CDR3 length equals 13 residues. V lost 4 bases, J lost 8 bases, and 15 bases lay in between. Here the CDR3 reads CAWTNQAPHEQFF. The CDR3 DNA is TGTGCCTGGACCAACCAAGCCCCCCATGAGCAGTTCTTC.

This clonotype has a count of ten or more. This chain links TRBV20-1 with TRBJ2-7; D ambiguous. Per germline, CDR1 DFQATT and CDR2 SNEGSKA (reference sequence). Deletions cut 0 bases from V and 1 base from J, with 22 bases between. This CDR3 is built from 18 residues. The CDR3 nucleotides read TGCAGTGCTAGAGATCGGTTATATGTGGGGAAAAGGTCCTACGAGCAGTACTTC. This gives the protein CSARDRLYVGKRSYEQYF.